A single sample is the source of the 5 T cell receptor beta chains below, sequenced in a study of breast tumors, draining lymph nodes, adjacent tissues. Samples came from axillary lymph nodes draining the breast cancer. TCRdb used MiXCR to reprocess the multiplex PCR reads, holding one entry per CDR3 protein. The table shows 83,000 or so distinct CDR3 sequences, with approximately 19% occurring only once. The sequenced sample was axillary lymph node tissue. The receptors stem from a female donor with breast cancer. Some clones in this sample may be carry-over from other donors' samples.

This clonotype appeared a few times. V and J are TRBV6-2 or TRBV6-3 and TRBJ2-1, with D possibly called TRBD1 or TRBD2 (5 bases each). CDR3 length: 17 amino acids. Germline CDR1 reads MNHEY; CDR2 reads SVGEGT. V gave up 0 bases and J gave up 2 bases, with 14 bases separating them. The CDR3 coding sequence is TGTGCCAGCAGTTACTCAGTGGCCGGGGACCCCTACAATGAGCAGTTCTTC. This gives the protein CASSYSVAGDPYNEQFF.

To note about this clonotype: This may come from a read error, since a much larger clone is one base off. CDR3 nucleotide sequence: TGCAGCGTTGCAGGGGGTGGGGCCAACGTCCTGACTTTC. It is translated as CSVAGGGANVLTF. The chain is built from TRBV29-1 and TRBJ2-6; 7 positions match TRBD1. This CDR3 has 13 amino acids. J was trimmed by 3 bases and V by 4 bases; bases with no gene match: 0. CDR1 and CDR2 from the germline V gene are SQVTM and ANQGSEA. The full variable domain, in which reference TRBV29-1 and TRBJ2-6 provide the parts outside the CDR3, is SAVISQKPSRDICQRGTSLTIQCQVDSQVTMMFWYRQQPGQSLTLIATANQGSEATYESGFVIDKFPISRPNLTFSTLTVSNMSPEDSSIYLCSVAGGGANVLTFGAGSRLTVL.

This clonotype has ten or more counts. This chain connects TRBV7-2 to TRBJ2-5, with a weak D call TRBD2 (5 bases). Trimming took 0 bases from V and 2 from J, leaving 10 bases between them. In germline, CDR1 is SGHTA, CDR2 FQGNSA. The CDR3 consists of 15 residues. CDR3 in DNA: TGTGCCAGCAGCTTAGCGACGGGGTTACAAGAGACCCAGTACTTC. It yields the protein CASSLATGLQETQYF.

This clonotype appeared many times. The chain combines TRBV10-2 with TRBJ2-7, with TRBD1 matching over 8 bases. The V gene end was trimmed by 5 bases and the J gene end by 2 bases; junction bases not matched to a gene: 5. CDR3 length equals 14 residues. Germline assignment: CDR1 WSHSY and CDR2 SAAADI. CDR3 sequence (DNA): TGCGCCAGCAGTCTGGACAGGGCCGCCTACGAGCAGTACTTC. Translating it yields CASSLDRAAYEQYF.

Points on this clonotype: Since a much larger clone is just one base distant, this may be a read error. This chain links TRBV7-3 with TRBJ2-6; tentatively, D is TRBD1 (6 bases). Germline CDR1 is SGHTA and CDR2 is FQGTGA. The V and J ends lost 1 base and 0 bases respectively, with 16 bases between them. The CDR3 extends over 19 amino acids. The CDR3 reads CASSLKRSGANSGANVLTF. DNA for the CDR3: TGTGCCAGCAGCTTAAAGAGGTCAGGGGCTAACTCTGGGGCCAACGTCCTGACTTTC.